These 26 T cell receptor beta chains came from one sample sequenced in a study of cytomegalovirus exposure and HLA in healthy donors. PCR amplification relied on 60 Vbeta primers (plus 13 Jbeta primers). The assay was immunoSEQ multiplex PCR, and TCRdb's table has in-frame clones only and misses some. The table lists 29,000 or so clones, 50% to 75% of them singletons. The material sequenced was PBMCs. The receptor source for this set is a male donor in good health and CMV-seropositive.

The chain recombines TRBV14 with TRBJ1-1; 7 bases line up with TRBD1. CDR1 is SGHDN and CDR2 is FVKESK in the germline V gene. The CDR3 length is 13 residues. The trim removed 6 bases at V and 1 base at J, leaving 2 bases unmatched. Written as DNA, the CDR3 is TGTGCCAGCAGTCAGGGGGGGAACACTGAAGCTTTCTTT. Protein: CASSQGGNTEAFF.

A few counts support this clone. The rearrangement joins TRBV30 to TRBJ2-7; possible D gene TRBD1, 7 bases. The CDR3 length is 13 residues. V was pared by 1 base and J by 3 bases, with 10 bases between. Per the germline V gene, CDR1 is GTSNPN and CDR2 is SVGIG (reference sequence). CDR3 amino acids: CAWSGQGLYEQYF. The DNA for the CDR3 is TGTGCCTGGAGTGGACAGGGACTCTACGAGCAGTACTTC.

The genes are TRBV5-1 and TRBJ1-1; 9 bases match TRBD1. Germline-derived CDR1 and CDR2 are SGHRS and YFSETQ. This CDR3 has 14 amino acids. J lost 4 bases, V lost 4 bases, and 5 bases had no gene match. CDR3 nucleotides: TGCGCCAGCAGCCCGGGACAGGGTCCCACTGAAGCTTTCTTT. The encoded protein is CASSPGQGPTEAFF. Complete variable domain (other parts from reference TRBV5-1 and TRBJ1-1): KAGVTQTPRYLIKTRGQQVTLSCSPISGHRSVSWYQQTPGQGLQFLFEYFSETQRNKGNFPGRFSGRQFSNSRSEMNVSTLELGDSALYLCASSPGQGPTEAFFGQGTRLTVV.

This clone was detected a few times. Compared with germline, one end of the junction differs, possibly owing to a read error. Other DNA sequences in this sample translate to the same CDR3. This rearrangement joins TRBV19 to TRBJ1-2; TRBD1 might be the D (5 bases). This CDR3 is built from 13 residues. Looked up from germline, CDR1 is LNHDA and CDR2 is SQIVND (reference sequence). CDR3 region: CDRALGGNYGYNF. The CDR3 nucleotides are TGTGACAGAGCCTTGGGGGGGAACTATGGCTACAACTTC.

This clone was observed a handful of times. The chain is built from TRBV7-9 and TRBJ2-7, with D possibly TRBD2 on 5 matching bases. Germline CDR1 reads SEHNR; CDR2 reads FQNEAQ (reference sequence). There are 14 residues in the CDR3. Trimming took off 1 base at V and 6 bases at J, with 13 bases between the two ends. The CDR3 region has the DNA TGTGCCAGCAGCTTAGACGGGATTTCCGGCGAGCAGTACTTC. Translation gives CASSLDGISGEQYF. The whole variable domain, filled in from reference TRBV7-9 and TRBJ2-7, reads DTGVSQNPRHKITKRGQNVTFRCDPISEHNRLYWYRQTLGQGPEFLTYFQNEAQLEKSRLLSDRFSAERPKGSFSTLEIQRTEQGDSAMYLCASSLDGISGEQYFGPGTRLTVT.

This chain joins TRBV19 and TRBJ1-1, with D perhaps TRBD1 (5 bases). Between the trimmed V and J ends, which lost 7 bases and 6 bases, there was a span of 15 bases. The CDR3 sequence is 13 residues long. Germline CDR1 is LNHDA and CDR2 is SQIVND (reference sequence). The DNA for the CDR3 is TGTGCCAGTACCGCTCGGAGGGGTCCTGAAGCTTTCTTT. This encodes CASTARRGPEAFF.

This chain connects TRBV9 to TRBJ2-5, with TRBD2 identical over 7 bases. This CDR3 has 15 residues. Germline V gene data show CDR1 as SGDLS and CDR2 as YYNGEE. The V gene end was trimmed by 2 bases and the J gene end by 4 bases; junction bases not matched to a gene: 8. CDR3 DNA sequence: TGTGCCAGCAGCGTGGGGGGGACTAACGGAGAGACCCAGTACTTC. Translating gives CASSVGGTNGETQYF.

V gene TRBV6-1 combines with J gene TRBJ2-5; 11 bases fit TRBD1. CDR3 length: 14 residues. Germline V gene data show CDR1 as MNHNS and CDR2 as SASEGT. V lost 7 bases to trimming and J lost 5 bases; unmatched junction nucleotides: 6. CDR3 amino acids: CASTGTGGGETQYF. The CDR3 bases are TGTGCCAGCACCGGGACAGGGGGTGGGGAGACCCAGTACTTC.

The J gene is TRBJ2-7, the V gene TRBV4-1, with D possibly matching TRBD2 (6 bases). Germline CDR1 reads MGHRA; CDR2 reads YSYEKL. With 4 bases removed from V and 2 bases from J, the gap between germline ends came to 24 bases. The CDR3 length is 18 residues. The CDR3 nucleotides read TGCGCCAGCAGCCTCAAGTTCGGTACGGGACTCAAGCCCTACGAGCAGTACTTC. Amino acid sequence: CASSLKFGTGLKPYEQYF.

V and J are TRBV10-2 and TRBJ2-1; 12 bases line up with TRBD2. V was clipped by 5 bases and J by 8 bases; unmatched bases: 4. There are 14 residues in the CDR3. Germline values: CDR1 WSHSY, CDR2 SAAADI. CDR3 DNA sequence: TGCGCCAGCAGTTCCGGACTAGCGGGGTATGAGCAGTTCTTC. This gives the protein CASSSGLAGYEQFF.

The CDR3 reads CASSLGGFATEAFF. The DNA of the CDR3 is TGTGCCAGCAGCTTAGGAGGGTTTGCGACTGAAGCTTTCTTT. The V call is TRBV7-6, the J call TRBJ1-1, with D hard to call. The CDR3 consists of 14 residues. V lost 1 base and J 5 bases, leaving 11 bases between the germline ends. The germline CDR1 and CDR2 sequences are SGHVS and FNYEAQ.

This clone was counted only a few times. The chain carries TRBV9 and TRBJ2-3, with 7 bases matching TRBD2. This CDR3 region has 16 residues. Trimming removed 0 bases from V and 10 bases from J; junction bases left unmatched: 14. CDR1 and CDR2 (germline): SGDLS, YYNGEE. Here the CDR3 DNA reads TGTGCCAGCAGCGTAGAAGGGACTACATCCCTCGGGGCGCAGTATTTT. Translation: CASSVEGTTSLGAQYF.

This chain joins TRBV19 and TRBJ2-7, with D maybe TRBD1 (5 bases). With 6 bases removed from V and 1 base from J, the gap between germline ends came to 13 bases. This CDR3 comprises 14 residues. Germline V lookup: CDR1 LNHDA, CDR2 SQIVND (reference sequence). The CDR3: CASRPGWSSYEQYF. The CDR3 bases are TGTGCCAGTAGACCAGGGTGGAGTTCCTACGAGCAGTACTTC.

This chain connects TRBV4-2 to TRBJ1-4, with 9 bases identical to TRBD1. V lost 4 bases and J lost 6; bases outside the gene matches: 6. Germline CDR1 and CDR2: LGHNA and YNFKEQ. The CDR3 consists of 15 residues. As DNA, the CDR3 is TGTGCCAGCAGCCGCGGGACAGGGTCGGATGAAAAACTGTTTTTT. Translating gives CASSRGTGSDEKLFF.

The gene calls are TRBV25-1 and TRBJ1-3; D unclear. Germline CDR1 reads MGHDK; CDR2 reads SYGVNS. Trimming pared 2 bases from V and 0 bases from J, leaving 5 bases between. The CDR3 extends over 14 amino acids. The CDR3 spells CASSETSSGNTIYF. The CDR3 DNA reads TGTGCCAGCAGTGAAACAAGCTCTGGAAACACCATATATTTT.

The CDR3 nucleotides read TGCGCCAGCAGCGGAATCGGACAGGGATTGGATAGCTATGGCTACACCTTC. Residues: CASSGIGQGLDSYGYTF. V gene TRBV5-1 combines with J gene TRBJ1-2; 8 positions agree with TRBD1. CDR3 length: 17 residues. V shed 4 bases, J shed 4 bases, and the junction held 15 bases outside the gene matches. The germline gives CDR1 SGHRS, CDR2 YFSETQ.

V is TRBV10-1 and J is TRBJ2-3, with 9 nucleotides matching TRBD2. The CDR3 extends over 16 amino acids. The germline V gene has CDR1 WNHNN and CDR2 SYGVQD (reference sequence). Trimming removed 5 bases from V and 3 bases from J; junction bases left unmatched: 9. The CDR3 region has the DNA TGCGCCAGCAGTCCCGCTAGCGGGGACCCAACAGATACGCAGTATTTT. Its translation is CASSPASGDPTDTQYF.

The CDR3 spells CASSLGTQNTGELFF. Here the CDR3 DNA reads TGTGCCAGCAGCTTAGGGACTCAGAACACCGGGGAGCTGTTTTTT. The J gene is TRBJ2-2, the V gene TRBV5-4, with D possibly TRBD2 on 6 matching bases. The V gene's germline CDR1 is SGHNT and CDR2 YYREEE (reference sequence). Trimming stripped 2 bases from V and 1 base from J, with 9 bases between. The CDR3 loop spans 15 amino acids. The full variable domain, its missing parts supplied by reference TRBV5-4 and TRBJ2-2, is ETGVTQSPTHLIKTRGQQVTLRCSSQSGHNTVSWYQQALGQGPQFIFQYYREEENGRGNFPPRFSGLQFPNYSSELNVNALELDDSALYLCASSLGTQNTGELFFGEGSRLTVL.

The V gene is TRBV7-3, the J gene TRBJ2-1; the match to TRBD2 covers 10 bases. CDR3 length: 15 residues. J was trimmed by 8 bases and V by 5 bases; bases with no gene match: 9. Germline V gene lookup returns CDR1 SGHTA and CDR2 FQGTGA. CDR3 region: CASSRGLAGADEQFF. The CDR3 region has the DNA TGTGCCAGCAGCCGGGGGCTAGCGGGAGCGGATGAGCAGTTCTTC.

This clone was counted once. This rearrangement joins TRBV19 to TRBJ1-1; D gene ambiguous. V lost 1 base and J lost 4, with 7 bases in between. CDR1 and CDR2 (germline): LNHDA, SQIVND (reference sequence). The CDR3 length is 13 residues. The CDR3 loop reads CASSIGTATEAFF. Here the CDR3 DNA reads TGTGCCAGTAGTATAGGGACTGCCACTGAAGCTTTCTTT.

The chain employs TRBV6-1 and TRBJ1-1, with 9 bases identical to TRBD1. Germline values: CDR1 MNHNS, CDR2 SASEGT. V lost 8 bases to trimming and J lost 1 base; unmatched junction nucleotides: 5. The CDR3 loop spans 14 amino acids. CDR3 in DNA: TGTGCCAGCCTTCTGGACAGGGGGAACACTGAAGCTTTCTTT. It is translated as CASLLDRGNTEAFF.

The gene calls are TRBV4-1 and TRBJ1-1; no firm D call. CDR1 is MGHRA and CDR2 is YSYEKL in the germline V gene. The CDR3 runs to 12 residues. Trimming pared 0 bases from V and 12 bases from J, leaving 11 bases between. CDR3 nucleotides: TGCGCCAGCAGCCAAGATCTTGGCAGGACTTTCTTT. Its translation: CASSQDLGRTFF.

Details on this clone: Other nucleotide sequences from this sample produce the same CDR3. The chain employs TRBV30 and TRBJ2-5, with no clear D. The CDR3 runs 13 residues. Germline V gives CDR1 GTSNPN, CDR2 SVGIG (reference sequence). V was clipped by 0 bases and J by 4 bases, with 9 bases between them. The CDR3 region is CAWSVRLRETQYF. The CDR3 region has the DNA TGTGCCTGGAGTGTACGACTGCGAGAGACCCAGTACTTC.

There are a few counts of this clone. The chain employs TRBV7-8 and TRBJ1-2; D possibly corresponds to TRBD1 (5 bases). Germline V gene data show CDR1 as SGHVS and CDR2 as FQNEAQ. V was pared by 4 bases and J by 7 bases, with 28 bases between. This CDR3 is built from 18 residues. CDR3: CASSSLNYVDDGGVGYTF. Written as DNA, the CDR3 is TGTGCCAGCAGCTCACTAAACTACGTGGATGACGGGGGGGTTGGCTACACCTTC.

There are a few counts of this clone. CDR3 in DNA: TGTGCCAGTAGTTCCAAGACAGGGAGGTACACTGAAGCTTTCTTT. Protein: CASSSKTGRYTEAFF. V usage is TRBV19 and J usage is TRBJ1-1; 7 positions match TRBD1. The V and J ends lost 5 bases and 3 bases, in that order; junction bases with no gene match: 9. The CDR3 runs 15 residues. Germline V lookup: CDR1 LNHDA, CDR2 SQIVND (reference sequence).

The V and J genes are TRBV4-1 and TRBJ2-7; D not certain. V gave up 0 bases and J gave up 4 bases, with 10 bases separating them. Germline CDR1 and CDR2: MGHRA and YSYEKL. The CDR3 spans 14 residues. The DNA of the CDR3 is TGCGCCAGCAGCCAAGATGGCAGGTCGTACGAGCAGTACTTC. Its protein is CASSQDGRSYEQYF.